This T cell receptor (beta chain) originates from a study of blood T cell repertoires in COVID-19. Study overall: Spain, Italy and the United States supplied samples that represented acute and convalescent COVID-19.

This CDR3 comprises 14 residues. The ends were cut back, 5 bases at V and 3 bases at J, with 14 bases in the middle. Germline CDR1 SNHLY, CDR2 FYNNEI. Per the original data handling: Estimates of nucleated cell counts were drawn from the amplification of reference gene primers. The assay was immunoSEQ multiplex PCR, and TCRdb's table has in-frame clones only and misses some. The V and J calls and the clone size are those of that table, but D and trimming were determined from the DNA. The sample includes some 88,000 clones, 80% to 90% seen only once; the top ten take less than 9.5%. The sequence was collected from a man in his sixties with acute or convalescent COVID-19. What was sequenced was peripheral blood. This chain joins TRBV2 and TRBJ2-7; D might be TRBD2 (5 bases). The CDR3 here is CASSLGVGVYEQYF. The DNA for the CDR3 is TGTGCCAGCAGTCTCGGGGTCGGGGTCTACGAGCAGTACTTC.